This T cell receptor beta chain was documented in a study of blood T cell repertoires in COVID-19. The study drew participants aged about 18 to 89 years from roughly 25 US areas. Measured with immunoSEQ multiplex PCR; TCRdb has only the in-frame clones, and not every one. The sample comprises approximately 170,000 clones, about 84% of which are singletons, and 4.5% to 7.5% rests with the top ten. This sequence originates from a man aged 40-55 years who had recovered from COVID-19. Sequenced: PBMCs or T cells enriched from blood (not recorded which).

The CDR3 sequence is CASSFSGGRGDTQYF. The CDR3 DNA is TGTGCCAGCAGCTTTAGCGGGGGACGCGGAGATACGCAGTATTTT. V usage is TRBV7-3 and J usage is TRBJ2-3; 9 bases agree with TRBD2. The CDR3 has 15 amino acids. V shed 3 bases, J shed 5 bases, and the junction held 6 bases outside the gene matches. Looked up from germline, CDR1 is SGHTA and CDR2 is FQGTGA.